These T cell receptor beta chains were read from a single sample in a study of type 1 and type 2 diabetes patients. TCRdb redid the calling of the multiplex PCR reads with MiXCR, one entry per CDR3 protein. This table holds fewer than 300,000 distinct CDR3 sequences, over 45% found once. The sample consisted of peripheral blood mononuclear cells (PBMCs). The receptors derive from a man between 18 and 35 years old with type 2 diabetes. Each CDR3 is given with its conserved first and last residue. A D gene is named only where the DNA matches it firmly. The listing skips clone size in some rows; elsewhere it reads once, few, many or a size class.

CAISEGTGASGYTF | TGTGCCATCAGTGAGGGGACAGGGGCAAGCGGCTACACCTTC | TRBV27 | NA | TRBD1 | TRBJ1-2
CASSRGTENQPQHF | TGTGCCAGCAGTAGGGGAACAGAAAATCAGCCCCAGCATTTT | TRBV12-3/TRBV12-4 | few | NA | TRBJ1-5
CARGISGNTIYF | TGTGCCAGAGGGATTTCTGGAAACACCATATATTTT | TRBV2 | NA | NA | TRBJ1-3
CAISPGLAGTNTDTQYF | TGTGCCATCAGTCCGGGACTAGCGGGTACTAACACAGATACGCAGTATTTT | TRBV10-3 | NA | TRBD2 | TRBJ2-3
CASSATGTGNEQYF | TGTGCCAGCAGCGCAACCGGGACAGGGAATGAGCAGTACTTC | TRBV2 | NA | TRBD1 | TRBJ2-7
CASSISSGIGYTF | TGTGCCAGCAGCATCTCGAGTGGGATCGGCTACACCTTC | TRBV7-9 | NA | NA | TRBJ1-2
CASSPWQGADTQYF | TGTGCCAGCAGCCCCTGGCAGGGGGCAGATACGCAGTATTTT | TRBV13 | NA | TRBD1 | TRBJ2-3
CSVEVDSSGDTQYF | TGCAGCGTTGAAGTTGACAGTAGCGGAGATACGCAGTATTTT | TRBV29-1 | few | NA | TRBJ2-3
CASSTPHAGDEQFF | TGTGCCAGCAGCACCCCCCATGCGGGAGATGAGCAGTTCTTC | TRBV7-9 | NA | TRBD2 | TRBJ2-1
CASQTVTGQRLETQYF | TGTGCCAGCCAGACGGTAACAGGACAGAGGTTAGAGACCCAGTACTTC | TRBV6-4 | NA | NA | TRBJ2-5
CSARIQVTDTQYF | TGCAGTGCTAGAATTCAGGTCACAGATACGCAGTATTTT | TRBV20-1 | NA | NA | TRBJ2-3
CATSDLSQGITGELFF | TGTGCCACCAGTGATTTGTCACAGGGAATCACCGGGGAGCTGTTTTTT | TRBV24-1 | NA | NA | TRBJ2-2
CATREGTNEKLFF | TGTGCCACCCGGGAGGGAACTAATGAAAAACTGTTTTTT | TRBV15 | NA | NA | TRBJ1-4
CASSLQPDTQYF | TGTGCCAGCAGCTTACAGCCAGATACGCAGTATTTT | TRBV25-1 | few | NA | TRBJ2-3
CASKKGSGTEAFF | TGTGCCAGTAAGAAAGGTAGTGGGACTGAAGCTTTCTTT | TRBV19 | NA | NA | TRBJ1-1
CASTSASTQETQYF | TGTGCCAGCACCTCGGCTAGTACACAAGAGACCCAGTACTTC | TRBV6-6 | few | NA | TRBJ2-5
CASSMAANYGYTF | TGTGCCAGTAGTATGGCCGCAAACTATGGCTACACCTTC | TRBV19 | few | NA | TRBJ1-2
CASSIDALGTEAFF | TGTGCCAGTAGTATCGACGCCCTCGGGACTGAAGCTTTCTTT | TRBV19 | NA | NA | TRBJ1-1
CASSLMPSGGGGTQYF | TGTGCCAGCAGTTTAATGCCTAGCGGGGGGGGTGGGACCCAGTACTTC | TRBV27 | few | TRBD2 | TRBJ2-5
CASSPRTSGSDGYEQYF | TGTGCCAGCAGCCCGAGGACTAGCGGGAGTGATGGCTACGAGCAGTACTTC | TRBV5-4 | NA | TRBD2 | TRBJ2-7
CASRSEGGTAYEQYF | TGTGCCAGCAGATCCGAGGGTGGCACCGCCTACGAGCAGTACTTC | TRBV12-3/TRBV12-4 | few | NA | TRBJ2-7
CATSDFTVNYGYTF | TGTGCCACCAGTGATTTCACAGTTAACTATGGCTACACCTTC | TRBV24-1 | few | NA | TRBJ1-2
CAIPNRLAGGAETQYF | TGCGCCATCCCTAATAGGTTAGCGGGGGGCGCAGAGACCCAGTACTTC | TRBV10-1 | many | TRBD2 | TRBJ2-5
CSPKGARETQYF | TGCAGTCCCAAGGGGGCAAGGGAGACCCAGTACTTC | TRBV20-1 | NA | TRBD1 | TRBJ2-5
CASSLEVLYGYTF | TGTGCCAGCAGTTTGGAAGTGCTCTATGGCTACACCTTC | TRBV12-3/TRBV12-4 | few | NA | TRBJ1-2
CASSVGRNSPLHF | TGTGCTAGCAGCGTAGGAAGAAATTCACCCCTCCACTTT | TRBV9 | once | NA | TRBJ1-6
CASSFKGSGANVLTF | TGTGCCAGCAGCTTTAAGGGTTCCGGGGCCAACGTCCTGACTTTC | TRBV5-6 | NA | NA | TRBJ2-6
CASSTFGTGPNEQYF | TGTGCCAGTAGCACTTTCGGGACAGGGCCTAACGAGCAGTACTTC | TRBV4-2 | NA | TRBD1 | TRBJ2-7
CASRNAGTGVGKLFF | TGTGCCAGCAGAAACGCCGGGACAGGGGTGGGGAAACTGTTTTTT | TRBV12-3/TRBV12-4 | NA | TRBD1 | TRBJ1-4
CASQIWTSGRGGETQYF | TGTGCCAGCCAAATTTGGACTAGCGGGAGGGGAGGGGAGACCCAGTACTTC | TRBV2 | NA | TRBD2 | TRBJ2-5
CASSLETSVRSYF | TGTGCCAGCAGCTTAGAGACTTCGGTTCGGTCGTACTTC | TRBV7-2 | few | NA | TRBJ2-7
CASRLANTDTQYF | TGCGCCAGCAGACTCGCTAACACAGATACGCAGTATTTT | TRBV10-2 | few | NA | TRBJ2-3
CASNRMAGEQYF | TGTGCCAGCAACCGGATGGCTGGTGAGCAGTACTTC | TRBV6-5 | few | NA | TRBJ2-7
CAWSVQNSGRARETQYF | TGTGCCTGGAGTGTCCAGAATAGCGGGAGGGCACGGGAGACCCAGTACTTC | TRBV30 | NA | TRBD2 | TRBJ2-5
CASSLARGIGDTQYF | TGTGCCAGCAGCTTAGCGCGGGGCATCGGAGATACGCAGTATTTT | TRBV7-2 | NA | NA | TRBJ2-3
CASSLPVQSSYNEQFF | TGTGCCAGCAGCCTCCCGGTGCAAAGCTCCTACAATGAGCAGTTCTTC | TRBV7-2 | NA | NA | TRBJ2-1
CASSIAYGGKYHEQFF | TGTGCCAGTAGTATAGCGTACGGGGGAAAATACCATGAGCAGTTCTTC | TRBV19 | few | NA | TRBJ2-1
CASSIRTSGHHNEQFF | TGTGCCAGCAGCATCAGGACTAGCGGGCACCACAATGAGCAGTTCTTC | TRBV11-2 | few | TRBD2 | TRBJ2-1
CASSPGTSEYEQYF | TGTGCCAGCAGCCCCGGGACTAGCGAGTACGAGCAGTACTTC | TRBV12-3/TRBV12-4 | NA | TRBD2 | TRBJ2-7
CASRGGLEKLFF | TGTGCCAGCCGGGGAGGCCTTGAAAAACTGTTTTTT | TRBV25-1 | NA | NA | TRBJ1-4
CASSAGGAVSEQYF | TGTGCCAGCAGTGCGGGGGGCGCGGTCAGCGAGCAGTACTTC | TRBV6-6 | NA | TRBD2 | TRBJ2-7
CSAKETGHDNNEQFF | TGCAGTGCGAAAGAGACGGGCCATGATAACAATGAGCAGTTCTTC | TRBV20-1 | NA | NA | TRBJ2-1
CSALAEGQGHTDTQYF | TGCAGTGCCCTCGCGGAGGGGCAAGGCCACACAGATACGCAGTATTTT | TRBV20-1 | few | NA | TRBJ2-3
CASSPQVGNEKLFF | TGTGCCAGCAGCCCCCAGGTCGGTAATGAAAAACTGTTTTTT | TRBV28 | NA | NA | TRBJ1-4
CACSLQQGPHVYGCTF | NA | TRBV10-2 | once | NA | TRBJ1-2
CASREGRFNTEAFF | TGTGCCAGCAGGGAGGGACGGTTCAACACTGAAGCTTTCTTT | TRBV2 | NA | NA | TRBJ1-1
CASRVGTYGYTF | TGTGCCAGCAGGGTGGGAACGTATGGCTACACCTTC | TRBV27 | NA | NA | TRBJ1-2
CASITPKGAGNTEAFF | TGTGCCAGTATTACCCCCAAGGGGGCAGGGAACACTGAAGCTTTCTTT | TRBV19 | NA | TRBD1 | TRBJ1-1
CASSYSRDRGFF | TGTGCCAGCAGTTACTCCCGGGACAGGGGATTCTTT | TRBV6-6 | NA | TRBD1 | TRBJ1-1
CASSVLAGGLRGGEQYF | TGCGCCAGCAGTGTATTAGCGGGAGGTCTAAGAGGGGGCGAGCAGTACTTC | TRBV10-2 | NA | TRBD2 | TRBJ2-7
CASSLAFSDRGETQYF | TGTGCCAGCAGCTTAGCTTTCTCGGACAGGGGGGAGACCCAGTACTTC | TRBV7-6 | NA | TRBD1 | TRBJ2-5
CASTTGLPGANVPTF | TGTGCCAGCACCACAGGGTTACCTGGGGCCAACGTCCCGACTTTC | TRBV6-5 | once | NA | TRBJ2-6
CASSLVGVSDTQCF | TGTGCCAGCAGCTTAGTGGGGGTATCGGATACGCAGTGTTTT | TRBV7-8 | NA | NA | TRBJ2-3
CASSFTRYEQYF | TGTGCCAGCAGCTTCACGCGCTACGAGCAGTACTTC | TRBV14 | many | NA | TRBJ2-7